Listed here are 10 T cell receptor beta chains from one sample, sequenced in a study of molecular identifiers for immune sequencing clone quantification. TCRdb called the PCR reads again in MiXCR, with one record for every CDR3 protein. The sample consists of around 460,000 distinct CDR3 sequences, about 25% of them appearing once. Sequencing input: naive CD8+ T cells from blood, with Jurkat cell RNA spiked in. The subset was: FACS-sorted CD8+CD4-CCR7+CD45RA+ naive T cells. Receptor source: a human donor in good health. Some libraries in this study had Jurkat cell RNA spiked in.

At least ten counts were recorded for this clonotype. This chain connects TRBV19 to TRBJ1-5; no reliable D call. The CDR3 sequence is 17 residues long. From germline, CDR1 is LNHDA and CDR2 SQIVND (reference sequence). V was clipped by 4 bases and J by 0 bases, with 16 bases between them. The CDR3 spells CASSTEARTYSNQPQHF. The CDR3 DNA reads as TGTGCCAGTAGTACAGAGGCCAGGACTTATAGCAATCAGCCCCAGCATTTT.

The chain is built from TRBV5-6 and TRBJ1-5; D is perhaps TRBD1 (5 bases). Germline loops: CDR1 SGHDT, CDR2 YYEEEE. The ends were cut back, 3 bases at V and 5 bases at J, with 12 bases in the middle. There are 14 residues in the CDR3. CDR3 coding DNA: TGTGCCAGCAGCTCCAAGAGGGGACATCAGCCCCAGCATTTT. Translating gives CASSSKRGHQPQHF.

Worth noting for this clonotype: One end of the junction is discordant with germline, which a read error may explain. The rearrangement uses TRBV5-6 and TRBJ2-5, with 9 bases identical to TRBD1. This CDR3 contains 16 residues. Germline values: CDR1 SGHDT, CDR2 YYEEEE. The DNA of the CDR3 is TGTGTCAGCAGCCCTGATGGGGACAGGGCGGGTGAGACCCAGTACTTC. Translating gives CVSSPDGDRAGETQYF. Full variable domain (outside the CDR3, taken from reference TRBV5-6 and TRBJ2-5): DAGVTQSPTHLIKTRGQQVTLRCSPKSGHDTVSWYQQALGQGPQFIFQYYEEEERQRGNFPDRFSGHQFPNYSSELNVNALLLGDSALYLCVSSPDGDRAGETQYFGPGTRLLVL.

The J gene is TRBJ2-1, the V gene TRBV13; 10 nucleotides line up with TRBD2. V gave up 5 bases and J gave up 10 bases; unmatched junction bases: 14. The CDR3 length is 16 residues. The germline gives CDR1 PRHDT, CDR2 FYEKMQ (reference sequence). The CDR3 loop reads CASSPPGAGGLREQFF. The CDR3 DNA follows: TGTGCCAGCAGCCCCCCAGGAGCGGGGGGGCTTCGGGAGCAGTTCTTC.

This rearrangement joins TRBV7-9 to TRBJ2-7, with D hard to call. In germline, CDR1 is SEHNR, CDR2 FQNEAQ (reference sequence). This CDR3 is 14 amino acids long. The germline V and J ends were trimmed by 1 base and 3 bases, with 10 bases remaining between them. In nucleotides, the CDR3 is TGTGCCAGCAGCTTAGATCCGGCCGGCTACGAGCAGTACTTC. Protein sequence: CASSLDPAGYEQYF.

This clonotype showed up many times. The DNA of the CDR3 is TGTGCCAGCAGCCCGCGGGAGGGCTCCTACAATGAGCAGTTCTTC. Translated, it gives CASSPREGSYNEQFF. J is TRBJ2-1 and V is TRBV5-4, with 9 nucleotides matching TRBD2. V gave up 4 bases and J gave up 0 bases; unmatched junction bases: 2. The CDR3 is 15 residues long. Per germline, CDR1 SGHNT and CDR2 YYREEE (reference sequence).

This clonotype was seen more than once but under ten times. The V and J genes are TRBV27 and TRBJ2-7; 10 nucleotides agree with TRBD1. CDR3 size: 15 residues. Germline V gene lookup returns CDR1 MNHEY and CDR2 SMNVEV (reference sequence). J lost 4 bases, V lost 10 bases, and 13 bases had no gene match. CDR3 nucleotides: TGTGCCATCGGGGGTCCGACAGGGGGCAATTACGAGCAGTACTTC. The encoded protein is CAIGGPTGGNYEQYF.

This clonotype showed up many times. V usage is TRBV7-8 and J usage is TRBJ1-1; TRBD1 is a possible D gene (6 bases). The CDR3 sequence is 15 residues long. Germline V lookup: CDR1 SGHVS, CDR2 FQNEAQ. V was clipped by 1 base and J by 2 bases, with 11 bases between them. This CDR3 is CASSLGAGVNTEAFF. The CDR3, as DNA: TGTGCCAGCAGCTTAGGGGCAGGGGTAAACACTGAAGCTTTCTTT.

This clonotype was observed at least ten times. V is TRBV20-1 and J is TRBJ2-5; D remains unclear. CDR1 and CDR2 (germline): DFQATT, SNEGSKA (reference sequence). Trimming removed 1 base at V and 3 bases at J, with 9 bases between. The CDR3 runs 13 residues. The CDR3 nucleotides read TGCAGTGCTAGAGGGAACTGGGAAGAGACCCAGTACTTC. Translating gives CSARGNWEETQYF.

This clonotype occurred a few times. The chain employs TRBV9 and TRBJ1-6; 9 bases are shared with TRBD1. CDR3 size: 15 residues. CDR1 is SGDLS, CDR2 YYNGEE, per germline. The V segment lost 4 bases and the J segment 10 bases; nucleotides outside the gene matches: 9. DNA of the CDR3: TGTGCCAGCAGCCCCCCGGGACAGGGAGTCTCACCCCTCCACTTT. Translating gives CASSPPGQGVSPLHF.